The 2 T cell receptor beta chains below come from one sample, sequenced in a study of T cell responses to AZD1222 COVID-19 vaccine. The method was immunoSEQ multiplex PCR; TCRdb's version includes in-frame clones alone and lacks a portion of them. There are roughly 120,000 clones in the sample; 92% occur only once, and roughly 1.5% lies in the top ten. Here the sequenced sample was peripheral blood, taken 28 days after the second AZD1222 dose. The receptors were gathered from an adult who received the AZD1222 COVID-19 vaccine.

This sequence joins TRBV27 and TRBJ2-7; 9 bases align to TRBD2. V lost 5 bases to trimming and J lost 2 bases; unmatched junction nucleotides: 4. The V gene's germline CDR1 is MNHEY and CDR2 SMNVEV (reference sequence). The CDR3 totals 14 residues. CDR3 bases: TGTGCCAGCAGTCCCTGGACTAGCGCCTACGAGCAGTACTTC. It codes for CASSPWTSAYEQYF.

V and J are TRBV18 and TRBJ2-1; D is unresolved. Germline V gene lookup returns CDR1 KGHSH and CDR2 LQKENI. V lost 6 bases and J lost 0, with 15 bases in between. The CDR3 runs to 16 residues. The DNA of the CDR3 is TGTGCCAGCTCGTCTAATCCAGTTAGCTCCTACAATGAGCAGTTCTTC. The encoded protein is CASSSNPVSSYNEQFF.